Sequencing of this T cell receptor (beta chain) was carried out in a study of T-cell memory formation after mild COVID-19. Overall study: There were largely donor-specific TCR clusters.

Study outcomes and limitations: Chiefly within CM and EM were the contracting CD4+ clones; CD8+ ones were within EMRA.

Trimming pared 2 bases from V and 5 bases from J, leaving 9 bases between. Per the germline V gene, CDR1 is MGHRA and CDR2 is YSYEKL. The CDR3 length is 13 residues. TCR alpha and TCR beta cDNA libraries carrying sample barcodes and UMIs were produced by 5'RACE using constant-segment primers. TCRdb re-called the 5' RACE reads through MiXCR, storing one row per CDR3 protein. The table shows about 260,000 distinct CDR3 sequences, with approximately 16% occurring only once. In the case of this clonotype: No antigen is known for it.

The receptor comes from a man between 18 and 29 years old who had mild COVID-19 (a few samples of this study predate the infection). Cell type and time point are not known. V usage is TRBV4-1 and J usage is TRBJ1-1; perhaps TRBD1 as D (5 bases). Sample: PBMCs or a T cell subset sorted from them (not recorded which). CDR3 coding DNA: TGCGCCAGCAGCCAAAGGACAAAAACTGAAGCTTTCTTT. It is translated as CASSQRTKTEAFF.